These 15 T cell receptor beta chains were sequenced from one sample in a study of blood T cell repertoires in COVID-19. Produced via immunoSEQ multiplex PCR; TCRdb's table is partial and in-frame only. The sample lists 250,000 to 350,000 clones, about four fifths seen once, with more than 1.1% in the top ten. Sequencing was performed on peripheral blood. The origin of the receptors is a human donor with COVID-19, enrolled during active disease. The donor label of this sample is uncertain.

This chain links TRBV14 with TRBJ2-3, with TRBD2 as a possible D gene (6 bases). The CDR3 is made up of 16 amino acids. Germline loops: CDR1 SGHDN, CDR2 FVKESK. With 0 bases removed from V and 6 bases from J, the gap between germline ends came to 16 bases. CDR3 DNA: TGTGCCAGCAGCCAAGACCCGGGAGCCGCATCGGATACGCAGTATTTT. The encoded protein is CASSQDPGAASDTQYF.

The genes are TRBV5-5 and TRBJ1-4, with 7 bases fitting TRBD1. CDR3 length: 15 residues. The germline V gene has CDR1 SGHKS and CDR2 YYEKEE (reference sequence). With V trimmed by 3 bases and J by 4 bases, 6 bases remained unmatched. The CDR3 DNA sequence: TGTGCCAGCAGCTCGACAGGGTCTAATAATGAAAAACTGTTTTTT. Protein sequence: CASSSTGSNNEKLFF.

This clone showed up just once. The chain employs TRBV28 and TRBJ1-2; D is perhaps TRBD1 (5 bases). CDR3 length: 13 amino acids. V dropped 6 bases and J dropped 2 bases, with 10 bases sitting between them. CDR1 MDHEN and CDR2 SYDVKM come from the germline V gene. The CDR3 DNA reads TGTGCCAGCAGGACACAGGCCAACTATGGCTACACCTTC. Residues: CASRTQANYGYTF.

The rearrangement joins TRBV4-3 to TRBJ2-3; no clear D. In germline, CDR1 is LGHNA, CDR2 YSLEER. The CDR3 consists of 17 residues. V lost 0 bases to trimming and J lost 1 base, with 14 bases between them. The CDR3 DNA reads as TGCGCCAGCAGCCAAGATCTAATTACCGTGGGCACAGATACGCAGTATTTT. It encodes CASSQDLITVGTDTQYF.

The chain uses TRBV18 and TRBJ1-2; D uncertain. Germline-derived CDR1 and CDR2 are KGHSH and LQKENI. Trimming removed 2 bases from V and 5 bases from J, with 9 bases in between. The length of the CDR3 is 13 residues. CDR3 in amino acids: CASSPEGYYGYTF. The CDR3 DNA is TGTGCCAGCTCACCAGAGGGTTATTATGGCTACACCTTC.

V and J are TRBV27 and TRBJ1-4; D ambiguous. The CDR3 covers 12 residues. Trimming stripped 4 bases from V and 7 bases from J, with 7 bases between. CDR1 MNHEY and CDR2 SMNVEV come from the germline V gene (reference sequence). The CDR3 nucleotides read TGTGCCAGCAGTTGGGCGACTGAAAAACTGTTTTTT. The encoded protein is CASSWATEKLFF. The full variable domain, in which reference TRBV27 and TRBJ1-4 provide the parts outside the CDR3, is EAQVTQNPRYLITVTGKKLTVTCSQNMNHEYMSWYRQDPGLGLRQIYYSMNVEVTDKGDVPEGYKVSRKEKRNFPLILESPSPNQTSLYFCASSWATEKLFFGSGTQLSVL.

The J gene is TRBJ1-5, the V gene TRBV27; D possibly corresponds to TRBD1 (5 bases). Germline V gene lookup returns CDR1 MNHEY and CDR2 SMNVEV (reference sequence). Trimming shortened V by 2 bases and J by 5 bases, and 10 bases separated the two germline ends. The CDR3 has 14 amino acids. The DNA for the CDR3 is TGTGCCAGCAGTTTACGGGCAGGGCATCAGCCCCAGCATTTT. Amino acids: CASSLRAGHQPQHF.

This chain joins TRBV9 and TRBJ1-2; 10 nucleotides line up with TRBD1. CDR1 and CDR2 from the germline V gene are SGDLS and YYNGEE. The CDR3 runs 14 residues. Trimming cost V 4 bases and J 3 bases; bases outside gene matches: 3. CDR3 in amino acids: CASSRQGAYYGYTF. DNA of the CDR3: TGTGCCAGCAGCCGACAGGGGGCTTACTATGGCTACACCTTC.

This clone showed up just once. The chain has TRBV7-2 and TRBJ1-5; TRBD1 agrees at 9 bases. V was clipped by 5 bases and J by 2 bases; unmatched bases: 7. This CDR3 is built from 16 residues. Germline V gene data show CDR1 as SGHTA and CDR2 as FQGNSA. CDR3 in amino acids: CASSPRTGAGNQPQHF. The DNA for the CDR3 is TGTGCCAGCAGCCCCCGGACAGGGGCAGGCAATCAGCCCCAGCATTTT.

The chain uses TRBV4-1 and TRBJ1-1, with 10 bases matching TRBD1. From germline, CDR1 is MGHRA and CDR2 YSYEKL. CDR3 length: 18 amino acids. Germline trimming cut 0 bases from V and 7 bases from J; bases unmatched to any gene: 14. CDR3 protein: CASSQDSRGTGVTVEAFF. CDR3 nucleotide sequence: TGCGCCAGCAGCCAAGATAGTCGGGGGACAGGGGTAACAGTTGAAGCTTTCTTT.

The chain recombines TRBV7-2 with TRBJ2-2, with 10 bases aligning to TRBD2. The CDR3 has 17 residues. V lost 3 bases and J lost 4; bases outside the gene matches: 8. The germline gives CDR1 SGHTA, CDR2 FQGNSA. CDR3 region: CASSLDRLAGLTGELFF. The CDR3 nucleotides are TGTGCCAGCAGCTTGGACAGACTAGCGGGTCTCACCGGGGAGCTGTTTTTT.

J is TRBJ1-2 and V is TRBV7-8, with D maybe TRBD1 (5 bases). V was pared by 6 bases and J by 3 bases, with 23 bases between. Germline values: CDR1 SGHVS, CDR2 FQNEAQ. The CDR3 runs to 17 residues. Here the CDR3 DNA reads TGTGCCAGCAGTATCGTAGGGGCTTCCCAGTTCGACTATGGCTACACCTTC. Translated, it gives CASSIVGASQFDYGYTF.

The chain has TRBV27 and TRBJ2-3; 15 nucleotides match TRBD2. V dropped 5 bases and J dropped 6; count of bases not matched to a gene: 3. The CDR3 totals 15 residues. Per germline, CDR1 MNHEY and CDR2 SMNVEV (reference sequence). The CDR3: CASSPGLAGGDTQYF. In DNA, the CDR3 is TGTGCCAGCAGTCCGGGACTAGCGGGAGGTGATACGCAGTATTTT.

V is TRBV6-6 and J is TRBJ2-7; tentative D call: TRBD1 (5 bases). This CDR3 has 15 residues. V was pared by 5 bases and J by 0 bases, with 14 bases between. Germline-derived CDR1 and CDR2 are MNHNY and SVGAGI (reference sequence). CDR3 bases: TGTGCCAGCAGTAACACAGGTACGAGCTCCTACGAGCAGTACTTC. This codes for CASSNTGTSSYEQYF.

This rearrangement joins TRBV12-5 to TRBJ2-1, with 12 bases aligning to TRBD2. Looked up from germline, CDR1 is LGHNT and CDR2 is FRNRAP. The J segment lost 6 bases and the V segment lost 4 bases, leaving 4 bases of the junction unmatched. The CDR3 totals 15 residues. The CDR3 loop reads CASGSGTSGPNEQFF. DNA of the CDR3: TGTGCTAGTGGTTCCGGGACTAGCGGGCCCAATGAGCAGTTCTTC.